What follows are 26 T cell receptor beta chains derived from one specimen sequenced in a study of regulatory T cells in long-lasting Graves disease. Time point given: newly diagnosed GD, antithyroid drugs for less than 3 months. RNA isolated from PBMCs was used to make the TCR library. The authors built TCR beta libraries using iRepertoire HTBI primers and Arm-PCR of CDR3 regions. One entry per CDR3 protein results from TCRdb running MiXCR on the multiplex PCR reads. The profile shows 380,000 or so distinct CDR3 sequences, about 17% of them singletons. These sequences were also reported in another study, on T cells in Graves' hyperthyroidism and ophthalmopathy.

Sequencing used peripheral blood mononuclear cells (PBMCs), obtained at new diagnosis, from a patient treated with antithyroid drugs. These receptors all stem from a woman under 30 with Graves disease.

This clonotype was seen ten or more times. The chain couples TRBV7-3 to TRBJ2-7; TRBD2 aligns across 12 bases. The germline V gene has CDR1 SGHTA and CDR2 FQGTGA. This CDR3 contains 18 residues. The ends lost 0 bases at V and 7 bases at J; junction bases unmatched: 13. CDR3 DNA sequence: TGTGCCAGCAGCTTAACGAATAGCCGACTAGCGGGAGCTAATGAGCAGTACTTC. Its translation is CASSLTNSRLAGANEQYF. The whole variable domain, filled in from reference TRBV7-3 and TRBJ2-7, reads GAGVSQTPSNKVTEKGKYVELRCDPISGHTALYWYRQSLGQGPEFLIYFQGTGAADDSGLPNDRFFAVRPEGSVSTLKIQRTERGDSAVYLCASSLTNSRLAGANEQYFGPGTRLTVT.

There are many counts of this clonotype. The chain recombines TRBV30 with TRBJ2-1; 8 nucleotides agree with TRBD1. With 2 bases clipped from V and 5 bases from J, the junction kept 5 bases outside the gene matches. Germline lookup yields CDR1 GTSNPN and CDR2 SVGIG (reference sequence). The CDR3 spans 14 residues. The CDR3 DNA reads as TGTGCCTGGAGTCTCCCGGACAGGGACAATGAGCAGTTCTTC. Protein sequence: CAWSLPDRDNEQFF.

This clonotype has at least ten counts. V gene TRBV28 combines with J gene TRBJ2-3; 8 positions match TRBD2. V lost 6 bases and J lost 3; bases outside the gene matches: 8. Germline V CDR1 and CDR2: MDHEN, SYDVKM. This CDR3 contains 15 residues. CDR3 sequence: CASSRGGSVTDTQYF. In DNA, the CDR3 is TGTGCCAGCAGCCGGGGGGGTAGCGTGACAGATACGCAGTATTTT.

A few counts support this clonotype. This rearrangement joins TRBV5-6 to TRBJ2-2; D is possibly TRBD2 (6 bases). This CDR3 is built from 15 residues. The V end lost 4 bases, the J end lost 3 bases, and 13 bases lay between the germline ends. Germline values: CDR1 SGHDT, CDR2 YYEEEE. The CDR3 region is CASSPLGEDTGELFF. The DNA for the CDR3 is TGTGCCAGCAGCCCCTTGGGGGAGGACACCGGGGAGCTGTTTTTT.

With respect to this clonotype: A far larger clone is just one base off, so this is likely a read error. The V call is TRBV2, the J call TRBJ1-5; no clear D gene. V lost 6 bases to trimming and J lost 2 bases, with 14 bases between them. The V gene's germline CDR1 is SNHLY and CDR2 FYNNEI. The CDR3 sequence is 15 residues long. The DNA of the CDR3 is TGTGCCAGCAGCCCATTCGGACGGGGCAATCAGCCCCAGCATTTT. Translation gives CASSPFGRGNQPQHF.

CDR3 residues: CSVLTGTVYNEQFF. CDR3 nucleotides: TGCAGTGTACTCACCGGGACTGTCTACAATGAGCAGTTCTTC. The genes are TRBV20-1 and TRBJ2-1; D may be TRBD2 (6 bases). Germline V gene data show CDR1 as DFQATT and CDR2 as SNEGSKA (reference sequence). The germline V and J ends were trimmed by 7 bases and 3 bases, with 16 bases remaining between them. CDR3 size: 14 residues.

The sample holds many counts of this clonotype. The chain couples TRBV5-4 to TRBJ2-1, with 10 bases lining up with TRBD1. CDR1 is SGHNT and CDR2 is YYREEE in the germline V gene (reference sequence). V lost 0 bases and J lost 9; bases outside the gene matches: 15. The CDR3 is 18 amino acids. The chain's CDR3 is CASSLDVITGTGASEQFF. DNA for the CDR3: TGTGCCAGCAGCTTGGACGTCATTACCGGGACAGGGGCTAGTGAGCAGTTCTTC.

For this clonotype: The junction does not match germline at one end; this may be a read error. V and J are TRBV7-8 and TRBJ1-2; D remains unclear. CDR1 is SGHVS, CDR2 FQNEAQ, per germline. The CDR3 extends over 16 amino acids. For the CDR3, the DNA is TGTGCCAGCAGATTAGTGAGGATAGGAAGGGCTTATGGCTACACCTTC. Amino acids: CASRLVRIGRAYGYTF.

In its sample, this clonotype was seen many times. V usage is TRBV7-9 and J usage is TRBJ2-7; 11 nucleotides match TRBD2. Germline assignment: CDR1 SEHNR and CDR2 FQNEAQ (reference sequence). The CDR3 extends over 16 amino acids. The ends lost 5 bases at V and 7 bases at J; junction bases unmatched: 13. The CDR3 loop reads CASSGRLAGKPPEQYF. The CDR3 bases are TGTGCCAGCAGCGGCCGACTAGCGGGAAAGCCCCCGGAGCAGTACTTC.

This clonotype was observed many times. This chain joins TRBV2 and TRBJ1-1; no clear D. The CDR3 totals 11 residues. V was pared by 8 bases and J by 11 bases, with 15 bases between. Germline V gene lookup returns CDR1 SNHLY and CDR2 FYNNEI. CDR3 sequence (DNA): TGTGCCAGCGGTAGTAAGGGTGACGCTTTCTTT. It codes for CASGSKGDAFF.

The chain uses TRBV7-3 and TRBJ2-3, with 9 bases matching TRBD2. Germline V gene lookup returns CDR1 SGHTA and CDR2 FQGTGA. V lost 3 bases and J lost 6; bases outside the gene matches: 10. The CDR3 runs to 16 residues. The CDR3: CASSFGPGLAFDTQYF. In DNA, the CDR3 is TGTGCCAGCAGCTTCGGACCGGGACTAGCTTTCGATACGCAGTATTTT.

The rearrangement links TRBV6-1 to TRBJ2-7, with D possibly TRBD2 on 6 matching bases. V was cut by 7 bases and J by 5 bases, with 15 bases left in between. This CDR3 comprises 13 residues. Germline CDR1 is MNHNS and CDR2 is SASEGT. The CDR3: CASTATSSHEQYF. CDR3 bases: TGTGCCAGCACTGCGACTAGTAGTCACGAGCAGTACTTC.

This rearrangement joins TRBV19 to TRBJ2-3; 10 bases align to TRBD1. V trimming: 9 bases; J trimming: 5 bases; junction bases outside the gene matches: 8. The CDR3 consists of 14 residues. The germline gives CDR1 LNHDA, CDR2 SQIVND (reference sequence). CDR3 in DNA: TGTGCCAGCCATTCGACAGGGGGCAAAGATACGCAGTATTTT. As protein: CASHSTGGKDTQYF.

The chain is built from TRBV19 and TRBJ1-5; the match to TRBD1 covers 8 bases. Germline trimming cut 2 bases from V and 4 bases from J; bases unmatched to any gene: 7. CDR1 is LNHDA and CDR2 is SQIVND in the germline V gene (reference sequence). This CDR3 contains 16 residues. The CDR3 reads CASSILDRVVNQPQHF. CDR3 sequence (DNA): TGTGCCAGTAGTATATTGGACAGGGTTGTAAATCAGCCCCAGCATTTT. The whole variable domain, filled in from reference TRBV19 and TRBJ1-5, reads DGGITQSPKYLFRKEGQNVTLSCEQNLNHDAMYWYRQDPGQGLRLIYYSQIVNDFQKGDIAEGYSVSREKKESFPLTVTSAQKNPTAFYLCASSILDRVVNQPQHFGDGTRLSIL.

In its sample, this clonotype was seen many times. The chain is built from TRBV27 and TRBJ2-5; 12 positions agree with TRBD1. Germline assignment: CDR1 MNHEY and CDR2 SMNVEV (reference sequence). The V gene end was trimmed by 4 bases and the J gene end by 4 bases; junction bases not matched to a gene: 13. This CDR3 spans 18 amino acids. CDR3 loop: CASSSSRGTGGIVETQYF. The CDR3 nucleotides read TGTGCCAGCAGTTCATCCCGAGGGACAGGGGGCATAGTAGAGACCCAGTACTTC.

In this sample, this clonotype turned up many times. The CDR3 sequence: CASSPRGFSNQPQHF. CDR3 bases: TGTGCCAGCAGCCCGCGGGGCTTCAGCAATCAGCCCCAGCATTTT. This chain joins TRBV3-1 and TRBJ1-5, with D possibly matching TRBD1 (5 bases). The CDR3 is 15 amino acids. Trimming took 4 bases from V and 1 from J, leaving 11 bases between them. From germline, CDR1 is LGHDT and CDR2 YNNKEL (reference sequence).

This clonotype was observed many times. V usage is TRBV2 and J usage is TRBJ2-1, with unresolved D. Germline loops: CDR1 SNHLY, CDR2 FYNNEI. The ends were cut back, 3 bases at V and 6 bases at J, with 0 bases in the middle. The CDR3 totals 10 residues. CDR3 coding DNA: TGTGCCAGCAGTGACAATGAGCAGTTCTTC. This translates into CASSDNEQFF.

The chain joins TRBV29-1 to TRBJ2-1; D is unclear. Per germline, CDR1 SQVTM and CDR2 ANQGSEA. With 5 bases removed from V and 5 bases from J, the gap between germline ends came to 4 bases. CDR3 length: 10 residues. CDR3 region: CSVLNNEQFF. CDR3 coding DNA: TGCAGCGTTCTAAACAATGAGCAGTTCTTC.

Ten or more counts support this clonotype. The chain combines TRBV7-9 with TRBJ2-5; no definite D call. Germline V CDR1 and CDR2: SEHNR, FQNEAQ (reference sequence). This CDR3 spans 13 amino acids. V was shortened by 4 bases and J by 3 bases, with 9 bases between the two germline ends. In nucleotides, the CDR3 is TGTGCCAGCAGCTCCCCTCTCGAAGAGACCCAGTACTTC. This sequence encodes CASSSPLEETQYF.

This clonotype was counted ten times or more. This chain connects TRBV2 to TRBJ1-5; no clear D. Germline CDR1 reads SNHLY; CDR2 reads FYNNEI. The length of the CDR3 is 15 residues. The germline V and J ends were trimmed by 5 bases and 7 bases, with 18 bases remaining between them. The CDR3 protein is CASSLSPSSGQPQHF. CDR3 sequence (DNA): TGTGCCAGCAGTCTAAGTCCGTCCTCTGGACAGCCCCAGCATTTT. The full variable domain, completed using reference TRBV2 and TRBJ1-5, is EPEVTQTPSHQVTQMGQEVILRCVPISNHLYFYWYRQILGQKVEFLVSFYNNEISEKSEIFDDQFSVERPDGSNFTLKIRSTKLEDSAMYFCASSLSPSSGQPQHFGDGTRLSIL.

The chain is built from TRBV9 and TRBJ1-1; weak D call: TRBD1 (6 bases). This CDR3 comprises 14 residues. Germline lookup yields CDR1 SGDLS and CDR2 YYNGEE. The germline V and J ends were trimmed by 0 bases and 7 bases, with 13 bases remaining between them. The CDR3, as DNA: TGTGCCAGCAGCGTAGATTACAGGGAAGGTGAAGCTTTCTTT. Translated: CASSVDYREGEAFF.

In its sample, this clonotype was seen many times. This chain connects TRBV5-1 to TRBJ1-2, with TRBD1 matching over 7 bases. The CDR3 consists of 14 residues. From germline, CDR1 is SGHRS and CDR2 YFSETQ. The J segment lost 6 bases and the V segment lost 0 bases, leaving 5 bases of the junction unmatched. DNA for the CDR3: TGCGCCAGCAGCTTGGAGGGGGCGCAGCATGGCTACACCTTC. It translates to CASSLEGAQHGYTF.

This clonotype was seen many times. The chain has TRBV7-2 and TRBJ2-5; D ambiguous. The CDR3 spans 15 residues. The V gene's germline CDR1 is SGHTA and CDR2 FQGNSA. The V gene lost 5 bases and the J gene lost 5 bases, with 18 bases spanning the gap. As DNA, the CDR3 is TGTGCCAGCAGCGCGGCGTGGCGGCCGTGGGAGACCCAGTACTTC. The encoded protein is CASSAAWRPWETQYF. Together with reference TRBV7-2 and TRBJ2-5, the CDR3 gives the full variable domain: GAGVSQSPSNKVTEKGKDVELRCDPISGHTALYWYRQSLGQGLEFLIYFQGNSAPDKSGLPSDRFSAERTGGSVSTLTIQRTQQEDSAVYLCASSAAWRPWETQYFGPGTRLLVL.

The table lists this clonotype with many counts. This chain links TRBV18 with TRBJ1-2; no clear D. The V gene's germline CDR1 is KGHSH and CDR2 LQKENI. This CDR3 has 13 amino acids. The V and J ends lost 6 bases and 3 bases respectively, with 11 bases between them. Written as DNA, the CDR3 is TGTGCCAGCTCCCCAAAGGACTACTATGGCTACACCTTC. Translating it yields CASSPKDYYGYTF.

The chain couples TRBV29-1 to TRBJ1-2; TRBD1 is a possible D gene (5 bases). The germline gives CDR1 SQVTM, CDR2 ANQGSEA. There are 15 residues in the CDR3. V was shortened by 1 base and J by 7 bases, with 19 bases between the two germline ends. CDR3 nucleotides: TGCAGCGTTGAAGTGCGACGGGGGAAACTTGGTGGCTACACCTTC. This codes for CSVEVRRGKLGGYTF. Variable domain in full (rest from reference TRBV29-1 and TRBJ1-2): SAVISQKPSRDICQRGTSLTIQCQVDSQVTMMFWYRQQPGQSLTLIATANQGSEATYESGFVIDKFPISRPNLTFSTLTVSNMSPEDSSIYLCSVEVRRGKLGGYTFGSGTRLTVV.

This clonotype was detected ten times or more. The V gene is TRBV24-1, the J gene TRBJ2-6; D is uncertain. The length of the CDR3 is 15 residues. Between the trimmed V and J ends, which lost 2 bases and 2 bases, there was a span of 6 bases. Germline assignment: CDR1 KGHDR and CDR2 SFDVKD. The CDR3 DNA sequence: TGTGCCACCAGTGATTCTGGGGCTGGGGCCAACGTCCTGACTTTC. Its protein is CATSDSGAGANVLTF.